A selection of T cell receptor beta chains follows, all from one sample in a study of blood T cell repertoires in COVID-19. TCRdb's copy holds only in-frame clones and misses some; the assay was immunoSEQ multiplex PCR. The sample records some 250,000 clones, roughly nine tenths being singletons. The sample comprised peripheral blood. The receptors shown here come from a man in his 60s with acute or convalescent COVID-19. Each CDR3 is given with its conserved first and last residue. D genes are given only for firm matches. Not every row has a clone size; where given, it reads once, few, many or a size class.

j_call | d_call | clone_size | v_call | cdr3_aa | cdr3_nt
TRBJ1-2 | . | . | TRBV19 | CASSIGGAANYGYTF | TGTGCCAGTAGTATAGGTGGGGCAGCTAACTATGGCTACACCTTC
TRBJ2-2 | . | . | TRBV5-1 | CASSSLEGPEGGELFF | TGCGCCAGCAGCTCCCTGGAGGGCCCTGAGGGCGGGGAGCTGTTTTTT
TRBJ2-7 | TRBD1 | . | TRBV19 | CASSTQGALEQYF | TGTGCCAGTAGTACCCAGGGGGCCTTGGAGCAGTACTTC
TRBJ1-1 | TRBD1 | . | TRBV7-8 | CASSRATGSTEAFF | TGTGCCAGCAGCCGAGCGACAGGGAGCACTGAAGCTTTCTTT
TRBJ1-1 | . | . | TRBV7-6 | CASSLAAGGLNTEAFF | TGTGCCAGCAGCTTAGCTGCGGGGGGGCTGAACACTGAAGCTTTCTTT
TRBJ2-1 | TRBD2 | . | TRBV2 | CASSGRGLAGGNEQFF | TGTGCCAGCAGCGGGCGGGGGCTAGCGGGAGGCAATGAGCAGTTCTTC
TRBJ1-4 | TRBD1 | . | TRBV7-8 | CASSLVGTGIAKLFF | TGTGCCAGCAGCTTAGTGGGGACAGGGATCGCAAAACTGTTTTTT
TRBJ2-2 | . | . | TRBV7-9 | CASSSEVASASGELFF | TGTGCCAGCAGCTCCGAAGTAGCGTCAGCATCCGGGGAGCTGTTTTTT
TRBJ2-2 | TRBD1 | . | TRBV18 | CASSPWTGRNTGELFF | TGTGCCAGCTCACCGTGGACAGGGAGAAACACCGGGGAGCTGTTTTTT
TRBJ2-3 | TRBD2 | . | TRBV19 | CASSLAGDSTDTQYF | TGTGCCAGTAGTCTAGCGGGAGATAGTACAGATACGCAGTATTTT
TRBJ2-7 | TRBD1 | . | TRBV18 | CASSPKTGGSYEQYF | TGTGCCAGCTCACCTAAGACAGGGGGAAGCTACGAGCAGTACTTC
TRBJ1-5 | . | . | TRBV7-2 | CASSPAPSGNQPQHF | TGTGCCAGCAGCCCCGCACCATCGGGCAATCAGCCCCAGCATTTT
TRBJ2-7 | TRBD2 | . | TRBV12-5 | CASGLGLAGAYEQYF | TGTGCTAGTGGTTTGGGACTAGCGGGGGCCTACGAGCAGTACTTC
TRBJ2-1 | TRBD1 | . | TRBV20-1 | CSASIGDRVEYNEQFF | TGCAGTGCTAGTATAGGTGACAGGGTGGAATACAATGAGCAGTTCTTC
TRBJ2-1 | TRBD2 | once | TRBV27 | CASLSGTSGRYNEQFF | TGTGCCAGTCTGTCCGGGACTAGCGGGAGGTACAATGAGCAGTTCTTC
TRBJ1-4 | TRBD1 | once | TRBV28 | CASSGQGGFRNEKLFF | TGTGCCAGCTCGGGACAGGGGGGCTTTAGAAATGAAAAACTGTTTTTT
TRBJ1-6 | TRBD1 | . | TRBV5-4 | CASSLEGARNSPLHF | TGTGCCAGCAGCTTGGAGGGGGCGCGTAATTCACCCCTCCACTTT
TRBJ2-3 | TRBD1 | . | TRBV6-1 | CASSEQESGRGTQDTQYF | TGTGCCAGCAGTGAACAGGAGTCGGGCAGGGGGACACAAGATACGCAGTATTTT
TRBJ2-3 | TRBD2 | . | TRBV14 | CASSLTYSGARTDTQYF | TGTGCCAGCAGCCTCACCTATAGCGGGGCCCGCACAGATACGCAGTATTTT
TRBJ2-7 | . | . | TRBV10-3 | CAISVVENEQYF | TGTGCCATCAGTGTTGTAGAAAACGAGCAGTACTTC
TRBJ2-2 | . | once | TRBV5-1 | CASSLGARELFF | TGCGCCAGCAGCTTGGGGGCCCGGGAGCTGTTTTTT
TRBJ1-1 | . | . | TRBV18 | CASAEYTEAFF | TGTGCCAGCGCTGAGTACACTGAAGCTTTCTTT
TRBJ1-1 | . | . | TRBV19 | CASSISAQGGTEAFF | TGTGCCAGTAGTATTAGTGCGCAGGGAGGCACTGAAGCTTTCTTT
TRBJ2-1 | . | once | TRBV4-3 | CASSPRSRARLGEQFF | TGCGCCAGCTCCCCTAGGTCCCGAGCGAGGTTGGGTGAGCAGTTCTTC
TRBJ1-2 | . | . | TRBV6-5 | CASSYLRGDYGYTF | TGTGCCAGCAGTTACTTGCGGGGTGACTATGGCTACACCTTC
TRBJ2-1 | TRBD2 | . | TRBV4-1 | CASSQAALAVRDEQFF | TGCGCCAGCAGCCAAGCAGCACTAGCGGTTCGGGATGAGCAGTTCTTC
TRBJ2-6 | . | . | TRBV5-5 | CASSLRGTGANVLTF | TGTGCCAGCAGCTTAAGGGGAACTGGGGCCAACGTCCTGACTTTC
TRBJ1-4 | TRBD1 | once | TRBV19 | CASSGTGGEKLFF | TGTGCCAGCTCCGGGACAGGGGGCGAAAAACTGTTTTTT
TRBJ1-2 | TRBD1 | . | TRBV4-2 | CASSQKTGPEGRVGMRYGYTF | TGTGCCAGCAGCCAGAAGACAGGGCCTGAGGGCCGTGTGGGGATGAGATATGGCTACACCTTC
TRBJ2-7 | . | . | TRBV11-2 | CASTLGVGAGSYEQYF | TGTGCCAGCACTCTGGGGGTGGGGGCAGGCTCCTACGAGCAGTACTTC
TRBJ1-2 | TRBD1 | . | TRBV6-2/TRBV6-3 | CASSSLRTGTNYGYTF | TGTGCCAGCAGTAGTCTGCGGACAGGGACCAACTATGGCTACACCTTC
TRBJ2-5 | . | . | TRBV2 | CASSQRYQETQYF | TGTGCCAGCAGCCAGCGGTACCAAGAGACCCAGTACTTC
TRBJ1-5 | . | . | TRBV27 | CASSLNRVTPQHF | TGTGCCAGCAGTTTGAACAGGGTCACGCCCCAGCATTTT
TRBJ2-4 | TRBD1 | . | TRBV9 | CASSPTGQRLAKNIQYF | TGTGCCAGCAGCCCAACGGGACAGCGGCTAGCCAAAAACATTCAGTACTTC
TRBJ1-1 | . | . | TRBV12-3/TRBV12-4 | CASSLGTPAFF | TGTGCCAGCAGTTTAGGGACACCGGCTTTCTTT
TRBJ2-5 | TRBD2 | . | TRBV7-6 | CASSPRLAGEETQYF | TGTGCCAGCAGCCCGCGACTAGCGGGTGAAGAGACCCAGTACTTC
TRBJ2-3 | . | . | TRBV9 | CASSVESSTDTQYF | TGTGCCAGCAGCGTAGAATCTAGCACAGATACGCAGTATTTT
TRBJ1-2 | TRBD1 | . | TRBV3-1/TRBV3-2 | CASSQRDSNYGYTF | TGTGCCAGCAGCCAACGGGACAGCAACTATGGCTACACCTTC
TRBJ2-7 | . | . | TRBV5-1 | CASSLDQRPSYEQYF | TGCGCCAGCAGCTTGGACCAGCGCCCCTCCTACGAGCAGTACTTC
TRBJ1-4 | . | . | TRBV7-3 | CASSSNRKTNEKLFF | TGTGCCAGCAGCTCAAACAGGAAAACTAATGAAAAACTGTTTTTT
TRBJ1-2 | . | . | TRBV3-1/TRBV3-2 | CASSQDRTGTSYTF | TGTGCCAGCAGCCAAGATCGAACAGGGACGAGCTACACCTTC
TRBJ2-7 | . | . | TRBV5-1 | CASSLMAGYEQYF | TGCGCCAGCAGCTTGATGGCAGGCTACGAGCAGTACTTC
TRBJ2-7 | TRBD1 | few | TRBV18 | CASSLDRVSYEQYF | TGTGCCAGCTCACTAGACAGGGTCTCCTACGAGCAGTACTTC
TRBJ1-2 | TRBD1 | . | TRBV14 | CASSQGLAGGGYTF | TGTGCCAGCAGCCAAGGTTTGGCAGGGGGTGGCTACACCTTC
TRBJ2-7 | TRBD1 | . | TRBV4-3 | CASSQDLTGRTYEQYF | TGCGCCAGCAGCCAAGATTTGACAGGGCGGACCTACGAGCAGTACTTC
TRBJ1-2 | TRBD1 | once | TRBV6-6 | CASSNRDRSGYGYTF | TGTGCCAGCAGTAACCGGGACAGGAGCGGCTATGGCTACACCTTC
TRBJ2-3 | TRBD2 | . | TRBV11-3 | CASSLEAGVTDTQYF | TGTGCCAGCAGCTTAGAGGCGGGAGTCACAGATACGCAGTATTTT
TRBJ1-4 | . | . | TRBV5-1 | CASRVGANEKLFF | TGCGCCAGCAGGGTAGGGGCGAATGAAAAACTGTTTTTT
TRBJ1-6 | . | . | TRBV28 | CASDERHNSPLHF | TGTGCCAGCGACGAGAGACACAATTCACCCCTCCACTTT
TRBJ2-1 | TRBD2 | . | TRBV27 | CASSLGSGSYNEQFF | TGTGCCAGCAGTTTAGGGAGCGGGAGTTACAATGAGCAGTTCTTC
TRBJ2-2 | TRBD1 | . | TRBV7-8 | CASSLGDRVLPGTGELFF | TGTGCCAGCAGCTTAGGGGACAGGGTACTCCCGGGCACCGGGGAGCTGTTTTTT
TRBJ2-1 | TRBD2 | . | TRBV11-3 | CASSATPSGEQFF | TGTGCCAGCAGCGCTACCCCTAGCGGTGAGCAGTTCTTC
TRBJ2-3 | . | . | TRBV5-1 | CASSLRQVSTDTQYF | TGCGCCAGCAGCTTGAGACAGGTTAGCACAGATACGCAGTATTTT